The 23 T cell receptor beta chains given below trace back to one sample, sequenced in a study of siplizumab effects on memory and regulatory T cells (dated by TCRdb to about 2019). Preparation of the library involved the immunoSEQ multiplex PCR assay. In TCRdb, the immuneACCESS table is reduced to in-frame sequences with V and J assigned. These tables do not hold every clone; where another copy was compared, an unresolved V gene accounts for under half, and the others remain unexplained. The sample table holds approximately 100,000 clones, of which 80% to 95% were seen once. The ten most abundant clones make up around 12% of the sample. Material for sequencing was non-Treg CD4+ T cells sorted from blood. What the cell subset or site label conveys for this sample: FACS-sorted unstimulated CD4+ non-regulatory T cells. These receptors were taken from a human donor in good health.

The V and J genes are TRBV19 and TRBJ1-1; D is ambiguous. This CDR3 is 14 amino acids long. Germline CDR1 and CDR2: LNHDA and SQIVND (reference sequence). Trimming pared 3 bases from V and 0 bases from J, leaving 8 bases between. DNA of the CDR3: TGTGCCAGTAGTATGGGTTTCGTGAACACTGAAGCTTTCTTT. It specifies CASSMGFVNTEAFF.

The chain is built from TRBV6-1 and TRBJ1-4; D call uncertain. Trimming took off 2 bases at V and 0 bases at J, with 4 bases between the two ends. The CDR3 runs 14 residues. The V gene's germline CDR1 is MNHNS and CDR2 SASEGT. The CDR3 DNA follows: TGTGCCAGCAGTGAAATTGCAACTAATGAAAAACTGTTTTTT. Its protein product is CASSEIATNEKLFF.

J is TRBJ2-3 and V is TRBV7-3, with 7 bases identical to TRBD1. This CDR3 contains 16 residues. Germline V gene lookup returns CDR1 SGHTA and CDR2 FQGTGA. V lost 2 bases to trimming and J lost 0 bases; unmatched junction nucleotides: 5. CDR3 bases: TGTGCCAGCAGCTTAGGGTACAGGGGAAGCACAGATACGCAGTATTTT. It specifies CASSLGYRGSTDTQYF.

This chain joins TRBV6-1 and TRBJ2-1; D gene uncertain. In germline, CDR1 is MNHNS, CDR2 SASEGT. The CDR3 extends over 15 amino acids. V was pared by 0 bases and J by 0 bases, with 6 bases between. The CDR3 sequence: CASSEARSSYNEQFF. The CDR3 DNA is TGTGCCAGCAGTGAAGCGAGAAGCTCCTACAATGAGCAGTTCTTC.

On this clone: The identical CDR3 is also encoded by other nucleotide sequences in the sample. The chain couples TRBV11-3 to TRBJ1-3; D ambiguous. The CDR3 consists of 15 residues. The germline gives CDR1 SGHNT, CDR2 YENEEA. The ends were cut back, 4 bases at V and 1 base at J, with 11 bases in the middle. CDR3 coding DNA: TGTGCCAGCAGCTCATCCAGCTCTTCTGGAAACACCATATATTTT. Amino acid sequence: CASSSSSSSGNTIYF.

The chain is built from TRBV19 and TRBJ1-4; D remains ambiguous. Looked up from germline, CDR1 is LNHDA and CDR2 is SQIVND (reference sequence). Trimming left V 3 bases short and J 4 bases short, with 9 bases between. The CDR3 length is 14 residues. CDR3 protein: CASSMSAINEKLFF. DNA of the CDR3: TGTGCCAGTAGTATGTCGGCGATTAATGAAAAACTGTTTTTT.

The V call is TRBV28, the J call TRBJ1-2; 7 nucleotides agree with TRBD1. The junction had 5 bases not matched to a gene; V was cut back by 3 bases and J by 7 bases. Germline CDR1 reads MDHEN; CDR2 reads SYDVKM. CDR3 size: 13 residues. The DNA for the CDR3 is TGTGCCAGCAGTTTTGGGACAGCGATTGGCTACACCTTC. Translation: CASSFGTAIGYTF.

The J gene is TRBJ2-6, the V gene TRBV10-3, with TRBD1 identical over 7 bases. J was trimmed by 4 bases and V by 3 bases; bases with no gene match: 6. This CDR3 spans 16 amino acids. Germline loops: CDR1 ENHRY, CDR2 SYGVKD. CDR3 DNA sequence: TGTGCCATCAGTGACCCAACAGGGGCCGGGGCCAACGTCCTGACTTTC. This gives the protein CAISDPTGAGANVLTF.

CDR3 sequence: CASSPVDNYEQYF. CDR3 in DNA: TGTGCCAGCTCACCAGTTGACAACTACGAGCAGTACTTC. This rearrangement joins TRBV18 to TRBJ2-7; D is unclear. V was pared by 2 bases and J by 3 bases, with 8 bases between. Germline assignment: CDR1 KGHSH and CDR2 LQKENI. This CDR3 has 13 residues.

The chain couples TRBV6-1 to TRBJ1-3, with no clear D. This CDR3 spans 13 amino acids. CDR1 is MNHNS, CDR2 SASEGT, per germline. V shed 3 bases and J shed 10 bases, with 13 bases lying between them. CDR3 coding DNA: TGTGCCAGCAGTGATTTACCCCAGAGGACCATATATTTT. This sequence encodes CASSDLPQRTIYF.

The V call is TRBV7-8, the J call TRBJ1-1; D is ambiguous. The CDR3 consists of 14 residues. Germline V gene sequence: CDR1 SGHVS, CDR2 FQNEAQ. V dropped 4 bases and J dropped 11 bases, with 20 bases sitting between them. For the CDR3, the DNA is TGTGCCAGCAGCTCCGACCGAGGTTCCTGGGCGGCTTTCTTT. It codes for CASSSDRGSWAAFF.

This clone was counted a single time. Sequence at one end of the junction differs from germline and may be a read error. The rearrangement uses TRBV18 and TRBJ2-7; no clear D gene. This CDR3 comprises 13 residues. Per the germline V gene, CDR1 is KGHSH and CDR2 is LQKENI. CDR3 coding DNA: TGTGCCAGCTCACCAGGGCTCAAGGGCGAGCAGCACTTC. The encoded protein is CASSPGLKGEQHF.

The chain recombines TRBV25-1 with TRBJ1-5; D unresolved. The germline V and J ends were trimmed by 2 bases and 5 bases, with 10 bases remaining between them. CDR1 and CDR2 from the germline V gene are MGHDK and SYGVNS. This CDR3 contains 14 residues. The CDR3 spells CASSEPASHQPQHF. DNA of the CDR3: TGTGCCAGCAGTGAACCGGCCAGCCATCAGCCCCAGCATTTT. Variable domain in full (rest from reference TRBV25-1 and TRBJ1-5): EADIYQTPRYLVIGTGKKITLECSQTMGHDKMYWYQQDPGMELHLIHYSYGVNSTEKGDLSSESTVSRIRTEHFPLTLESARPSHTSQYLCASSEPASHQPQHFGDGTRLSIL.

The chain joins TRBV9 to TRBJ1-2, with 7 bases matching TRBD1. The CDR3 covers 14 residues. Germline CDR1 is SGDLS and CDR2 is YYNGEE. V lost 7 bases, J lost 4 bases, and 10 bases stayed unmatched. CDR3 region: CASEGRGQSYGYTF. CDR3 DNA sequence: TGTGCCAGCGAGGGGAGGGGGCAGAGCTATGGCTACACCTTC. The whole variable domain, remainder taken from reference TRBV9 and TRBJ1-2, is DSGVTQTPKHLITATGQRVTLRCSPRSGDLSVYWYQQSLDQGLQFLIQYYNGEERAKGNILERFSAQQFPDLHSELNLSSLELGDSALYFCASEGRGQSYGYTFGSGTRLTVV.

This sequence joins TRBV6-5 and TRBJ1-1; unclear D gene. Germline CDR1 is MNHEY and CDR2 is SVGAGI. This CDR3 has 13 amino acids. Trimming stripped 3 bases from V and 1 base from J, with 6 bases between. CDR3 bases: TGTGCCAGCAGTTATACGGGGAACACTGAAGCTTTCTTT. Translation gives CASSYTGNTEAFF.

The V call is TRBV7-3, the J call TRBJ2-2; tentative D call: TRBD2 (6 bases). Trimming shortened V by 4 bases and J by 4 bases, and 10 bases separated the two germline ends. The CDR3 is 14 amino acids. Germline V gene sequence: CDR1 SGHTA, CDR2 FQGTGA. The CDR3 sequence is CASSSSGVTGELFF. In DNA form, the CDR3 reads TGTGCCAGCAGCTCCTCGGGGGTCACCGGGGAGCTGTTTTTT.

The chain is built from TRBV5-1 and TRBJ1-1, with 10 positions matching TRBD1. V trimming: 4 bases; J trimming: 5 bases; junction bases outside the gene matches: 11. The CDR3 covers 16 residues. Germline CDR1 and CDR2: SGHRS and YFSETQ. Here the CDR3 DNA reads TGCGCCAGCAGCGACCGACAGGGGGCGCAGGGAACTGAAGCTTTCTTT. Translated: CASSDRQGAQGTEAFF.

The chain uses TRBV10-3 and TRBJ1-5; D perhaps matches TRBD1 (6 bases). The CDR3 has 13 residues. Germline V gene data show CDR1 as ENHRY and CDR2 as SYGVKD. Trimming took off 10 bases at V and 4 bases at J, with 14 bases between the two ends. The CDR3 protein is CATRQDLNQPQHF. The CDR3, as DNA: TGTGCCACGAGACAGGATCTAAATCAGCCCCAGCATTTT.

The chain has TRBV6-5 and TRBJ2-7; TRBD1 matches 9 bases. The CDR3 spans 14 residues. Trimming cost V 5 bases and J 2 bases; bases outside gene matches: 4. Germline V gives CDR1 MNHEY, CDR2 SVGAGI. CDR3 nucleotides: TGTGCCAGCAGTCAACGACAGGGGGCCTACGAGCAGTACTTC. Translation gives CASSQRQGAYEQYF.

This clone was counted between two and nine times. The chain joins TRBV6-1 to TRBJ1-2; 7 bases align to TRBD1. Losses at the gene ends were 5 bases for V and 3 bases for J; bases not matched to a gene: 9. Looked up from germline, CDR1 is MNHNS and CDR2 is SASEGT. The CDR3 has 15 amino acids. The CDR3 sequence: CASSSQGGRDYGYTF. The CDR3 DNA follows: TGTGCCAGCAGTTCGCAGGGGGGCCGGGACTATGGCTACACCTTC.

This clone was detected a few times. The chain joins TRBV18 to TRBJ1-2; D might be TRBD1 (6 bases). The CDR3 length is 13 residues. V gave up 2 bases and J gave up 8 bases, with 12 bases separating them. Germline CDR1 is KGHSH and CDR2 is LQKENI. CDR3 bases: TGTGCCAGCTCACCAGTAGGAGGGGGAGGCTACACCTTC. This gives the protein CASSPVGGGGYTF.

The V call is TRBV2, the J call TRBJ2-2; 9 bases align to TRBD1. The CDR3 spans 16 residues. From germline, CDR1 is SNHLY and CDR2 FYNNEI. J gave up 8 bases and V 7 bases, and 14 bases lay outside the gene matches. The CDR3 loop reads CASIRDRAIIGGELFF. The DNA of the CDR3 is TGTGCCAGCATCCGGGACAGGGCCATCATCGGGGGGGAGCTGTTTTTT.

The chain employs TRBV9 and TRBJ1-5; D possibly corresponds to TRBD1 (6 bases). Trimming cost V 4 bases and J 3 bases, with 17 bases left between them. Germline V gene data show CDR1 as SGDLS and CDR2 as YYNGEE. The CDR3 is 16 residues long. The CDR3 DNA reads TGTGCCAGCAGCAGGGGGGGGCAGGGCTCCAATCAGCCCCAGCATTTT. Translated: CASSRGGQGSNQPQHF.